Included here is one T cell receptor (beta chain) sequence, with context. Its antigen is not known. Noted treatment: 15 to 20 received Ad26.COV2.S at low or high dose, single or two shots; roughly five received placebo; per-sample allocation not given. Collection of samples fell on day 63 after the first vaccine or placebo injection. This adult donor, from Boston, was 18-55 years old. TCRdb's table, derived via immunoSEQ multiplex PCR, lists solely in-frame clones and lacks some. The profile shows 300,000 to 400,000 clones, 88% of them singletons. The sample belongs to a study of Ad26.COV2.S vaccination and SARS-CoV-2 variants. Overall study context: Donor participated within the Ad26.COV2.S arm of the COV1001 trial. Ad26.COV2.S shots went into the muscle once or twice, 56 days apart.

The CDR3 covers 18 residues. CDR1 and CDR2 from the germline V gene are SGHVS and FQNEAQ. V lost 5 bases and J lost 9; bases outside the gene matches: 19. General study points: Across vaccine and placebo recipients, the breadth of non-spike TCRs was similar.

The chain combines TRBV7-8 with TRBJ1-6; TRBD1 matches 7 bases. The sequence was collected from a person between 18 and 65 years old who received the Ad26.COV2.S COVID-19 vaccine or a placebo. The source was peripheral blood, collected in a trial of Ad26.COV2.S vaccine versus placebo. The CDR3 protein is CASSLPTGPSGRGSPLHF. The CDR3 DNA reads TGTGCCAGCAGCCTCCCGACAGGGCCCTCTGGAAGGGGTTCACCCCTCCACTTT.